The 28 T cell receptor beta chains below were found in one sample sequenced in a study of T cell repertoires in aging, cancer and after chemotherapy. Multiplex touch-down PCR with TRB-A/B primers amplified rearranged V-D-J TRB sequences. MiXCR was run by TCRdb on the multiplex PCR reads, yielding one entry per CDR3 protein. The sample shows about 13,000 distinct CDR3 sequences, roughly a quarter of them seen only once. Amplification of TCR beta used genomic DNA extracted from peripheral blood. Sequenced sample: blood. The receptors were sampled from a human donor with a blood cancer.

By sample share, this clonotype is medium-sized. The chain joins TRBV27 to TRBJ1-1; a possible D gene is TRBD1 (6 bases). V lost 3 bases, J lost 4 bases, and 15 bases lay in between. Looked up from germline, CDR1 is MNHEY and CDR2 is SMNVEV (reference sequence). The CDR3 covers 15 residues. CDR3 amino acids: CASSLVPLGGTEAFF. The CDR3 coding sequence is TGTGCCAGCAGTTTGGTACCGCTAGGGGGCACTGAAGCTTTCTTT.

Many counts were recorded for this clonotype. V usage is TRBV6-5 and J usage is TRBJ1-2, with 7 positions matching TRBD1. CDR1 is MNHEY, CDR2 SVGAGI, per germline. The junction had 17 bases not matched to a gene; V was cut back by 2 bases and J by 2 bases. This CDR3 region has 19 residues. For the CDR3, the DNA is TGTGCCAGCAGTTACGTATCCCGAGGTAACAGGGGACAAAACTATGGCTACACCTTC. Amino acids: CASSYVSRGNRGQNYGYTF.

The CDR3 protein is CASSLDYPETQYF. For the CDR3, the DNA is TGTGCCAGCAGCTTGGACTACCCGGAGACCCAGTACTTC. This chain joins TRBV5-6 and TRBJ2-5; no clear D gene. This CDR3 is built from 13 residues. The germline V and J ends were trimmed by 0 bases and 5 bases, with 8 bases remaining between them. Germline CDR1 reads SGHDT; CDR2 reads YYEEEE.

In regard to this clonotype: This sequence may be a read error, since a much larger clone differs from it by one base. This chain uses TRBV19 with TRBJ2-5; unclear D gene. V was clipped by 1 base and J by 5 bases, with 2 bases between them. The CDR3 extends over 11 amino acids. Germline V gene sequence: CDR1 LNHDA, CDR2 SQIVND (reference sequence). CDR3 region: CASSIAETQYF. The CDR3 DNA follows: TGTGCCAGTAGTATAGCGGAGACCCAGTACTTC. Complete variable domain (other parts from reference TRBV19 and TRBJ2-5): DGGITQSPKYLFRKEGQNVTLSCEQNLNHDAMYWYRQDPGQGLRLIYYSQIVNDFQKGDIAEGYSVSREKKESFPLTVTSAQKNPTAFYLCASSIAETQYFGPGTRLLVL.

By proportion, this clonotype is medium-sized. The genes are TRBV27 and TRBJ2-1; 8 bases match TRBD2. The germline V gene has CDR1 MNHEY and CDR2 SMNVEV (reference sequence). This CDR3 region has 16 residues. Unmatched junction bases numbered 8, after V lost 5 bases and J lost 2 bases. Here the CDR3 DNA reads TGTGCCAGCAGTCAACAAGCGGGGGACCCCTACAATGAGCAGTTCTTC. It is translated as CASSQQAGDPYNEQFF.

The genes are TRBV20-1 and TRBJ1-3, with D hard to call. V was trimmed by 6 bases and J by 7 bases, leaving 16 bases between them. The CDR3 spans 13 residues. CDR1 is DFQATT, CDR2 SNEGSKA, per germline (reference sequence). The CDR3 DNA follows: TGCAGTGCCACCTACGCCGCTTCTAACACCATATATTTT. It specifies CSATYAASNTIYF.

This clonotype has only a few counts. The chain carries TRBV10-1 and TRBJ1-5, with D maybe TRBD1 (5 bases). This CDR3 is 19 amino acids long. Trimming removed 4 bases at V and 5 bases at J, with 27 bases between. CDR1 and CDR2 (germline): WNHNN, SYGVQD (reference sequence). The CDR3, as DNA: TGCGCCAGCAGTGGGAACGCAGCTTTCCGGGGCCCGATGGATCAGCCCCAGCATTTT. Protein: CASSGNAAFRGPMDQPQHF.

This clonotype is labeled as medium-sized. V and J are TRBV30 and TRBJ2-1, with TRBD2 identical over 16 bases. Germline CDR1 is GTSNPN and CDR2 is SVGIG (reference sequence). Trimming took 4 bases from V and 3 from J; bases not matched to a gene: 3. The CDR3 is made up of 16 amino acids. The CDR3 nucleotides read TGTGCCTGGACCGGGACTAGCGGGAGGGACTACAATGAGCAGTTCTTC. Its protein product is CAWTGTSGRDYNEQFF.

V is TRBV6-5 and J is TRBJ2-7, with a tentative D call TRBD1 (6 bases). Trimming took off 5 bases at V and 7 bases at J, with 18 bases between the two ends. The CDR3 totals 14 residues. The germline CDR1 and CDR2 sequences are MNHEY and SVGAGI. The CDR3 DNA is TGTGCCAGCAGTGCTCGGGACATCCGTGGGGAGCAGTACTTC. This encodes CASSARDIRGEQYF.

The rearrangement joins TRBV10-3 to TRBJ2-7; 9 bases are shared with TRBD2. Germline assignment: CDR1 ENHRY and CDR2 SYGVKD. The CDR3 contains 13 residues. V lost 6 bases, J lost 6 bases, and 6 bases stayed unmatched. CDR3 in amino acids: CAIRERGAGEQYF. As DNA, the CDR3 is TGTGCCATCAGGGAGCGGGGGGCTGGCGAGCAGTACTTC.

Turning to this clonotype: This may come from a read error, since a much larger clone is one base off. V is TRBV15 and J is TRBJ1-2, with 7 nucleotides matching TRBD1. This CDR3 spans 16 amino acids. Germline V gives CDR1 LNHNV, CDR2 YYDKDF (reference sequence). The CDR3 protein is CATIRRRQGWNYGYTF. The CDR3, as DNA: TGTGCCACCATCAGACGTAGACAGGGTTGGAACTATGGCTACACCTTC.

V usage is TRBV30 and J usage is TRBJ2-7; tentatively, D is TRBD2 (7 bases). The CDR3 totals 12 residues. V was clipped by 3 bases and J by 6 bases, with 12 bases between them. Germline-derived CDR1 and CDR2 are GTSNPN and SVGIG (reference sequence). The CDR3: CAWRWGGAEQYF. The DNA for the CDR3 is TGTGCCTGGAGGTGGGGGGGGGCCGAGCAGTACTTC.

The CDR3 spells CASSTALGGLNEQYF. The DNA of the CDR3 is TGTGCCAGCAGCACCGCCCTTGGGGGATTAAACGAGCAGTACTTC. The genes are TRBV7-7 and TRBJ2-7; D assignment may be TRBD1 or TRBD2 (5 bases each). This CDR3 contains 15 residues. V lost 5 bases and J 5 bases, leaving 19 bases between the germline ends. The V gene's germline CDR1 is SSHAT and CDR2 FNYEAQ (reference sequence).

There are many counts of this clonotype. The chain uses TRBV12-3 or TRBV12-4 and TRBJ2-7; TRBD2 matches 8 bases. There are 14 residues in the CDR3. Trimming took 3 bases from V and 2 from J; bases not matched to a gene: 3. CDR3 sequence reads: CASSFGSGAYEQYF. CDR3 nucleotide sequence: TGTGCCAGCAGTTTTGGTAGCGGGGCCTACGAGCAGTACTTC.

On this clonotype: A much larger clonotype is one base distant, so this may be a read error. This rearrangement joins TRBV6-5 to TRBJ2-7; no clear D. Trimming removed 7 bases from V and 6 bases from J, with 16 bases in between. CDR1 and CDR2 (germline): MNHEY, SVGAGI. The CDR3 totals 13 residues. CDR3 amino acids: CASKLISVTEQYF. The CDR3 DNA follows: TGTGCCAGCAAGTTAATATCTGTCACCGAGCAGTACTTC.

In its sample, this clonotype ranks as medium-sized. This chain joins TRBV15 and TRBJ2-3; unclear D gene. The CDR3 spans 14 residues. With 1 base removed from V and 0 bases from J, the gap between germline ends came to 5 bases. Germline lookup yields CDR1 LNHNV and CDR2 YYDKDF (reference sequence). CDR3 protein: CATSRGFSTDTQYF. CDR3 DNA: TGTGCCACCAGCAGAGGTTTTAGCACAGATACGCAGTATTTT.

In its sample, this clonotype ranks as medium-sized. The chain joins TRBV27 to TRBJ2-2; D is undetermined. With 0 bases removed from V and 1 base from J, the gap between germline ends came to 9 bases. Germline V lookup: CDR1 MNHEY, CDR2 SMNVEV (reference sequence). The length of the CDR3 is 16 residues. The DNA for the CDR3 is TGTGCCAGCAGTTTATCCCGGGCCCTGAACACCGGGGAGCTGTTTTTT. Translation gives CASSLSRALNTGELFF.

V is TRBV7-2 and J is TRBJ2-3; no definite D call. Germline-derived CDR1 and CDR2 are SGHTA and FQGNSA. V lost 2 bases to trimming and J lost 8 bases, with 14 bases between them. The CDR3 covers 14 residues. The chain's CDR3 is CASSLSRPEGTQYF. DNA for the CDR3: TGTGCCAGCAGCTTATCCCGGCCTGAAGGTACGCAGTATTTT.

This clonotype is medium-sized by share. This chain connects TRBV27 to TRBJ2-7, with D unresolved. The germline V and J ends were trimmed by 4 bases and 4 bases, with 11 bases remaining between them. This CDR3 is 13 amino acids long. Germline V gives CDR1 MNHEY, CDR2 SMNVEV (reference sequence). The CDR3 region is CASSYGPGYEQYF. Written as DNA, the CDR3 is TGTGCCAGCAGTTACGGACCTGGGTACGAGCAGTACTTC.

This clonotype was seen at least ten times. The genes are TRBV12-3 or TRBV12-4 and TRBJ2-1, with D perhaps matching TRBD2 (6 bases). V lost 8 bases and J 6 bases, leaving 20 bases between the germline ends. This CDR3 is built from 15 residues. In DNA form, the CDR3 reads TGTGCCAGCCAAATTGGGGGACTCCCCTTCAATGAGCAGTTCTTC. Its translation is CASQIGGLPFNEQFF.

The genes are TRBV20-1 and TRBJ1-4; TRBD1 matches 9 bases. CDR3 length equals 15 residues. With 5 bases clipped from V and 2 bases from J, the junction kept 6 bases outside the gene matches. Germline assignment: CDR1 DFQATT and CDR2 SNEGSKA (reference sequence). The CDR3 DNA sequence: TGCAGTGCTTCCGGGACAGGGAAGACTAATGAAAAACTGTTTTTT. Protein product: CSASGTGKTNEKLFF.

This clonotype was recorded at least ten times. The chain employs TRBV27 and TRBJ2-7; no reliable D call. V shed 5 bases and J shed 0 bases, with 17 bases lying between them. The CDR3 has 16 residues. The germline gives CDR1 MNHEY, CDR2 SMNVEV (reference sequence). The CDR3 DNA sequence: TGTGCCAGCAGTACGTCTCGACGGAGAAGCTCCTACGAGCAGTACTTC. Translating it yields CASSTSRRRSSYEQYF.

The sample holds many counts of this clonotype. This chain links TRBV6-2 or TRBV6-3 with TRBJ2-1; D is uncertain. Germline CDR1 is MNHEY and CDR2 is SVGEGT. The CDR3 length is 15 residues. V lost 2 bases and J 2 bases, leaving 10 bases between the germline ends. For the CDR3, the DNA is TGTGCCAGCAGTTACCAAACGGTCCCCTACAATGAGCAGTTCTTC. Its translation is CASSYQTVPYNEQFF.

V is TRBV30 and J is TRBJ2-7, with 10 bases fitting TRBD2. The ends lost 0 bases at V and 5 bases at J; junction bases unmatched: 4. This CDR3 is 14 amino acids long. Germline V gives CDR1 GTSNPN, CDR2 SVGIG (reference sequence). In DNA, the CDR3 is TGTGCCTGGAGTGTTGGGCTAGCGGGAGACGAGCAGTACGTC. This translates into CAWSVGLAGDEQYV.

This clonotype was observed a few times. CDR3 in DNA: TGTGCCACCAGTAGCCCCGGGACTAGCACAGATACGCAGTATTTT. Residues: CATSSPGTSTDTQYF. J is TRBJ2-3 and V is TRBV24-1; weak D call: TRBD2 (6 bases). This CDR3 comprises 15 residues. CDR1 is KGHDR, CDR2 SFDVKD, per germline. V shed 6 bases and J shed 0 bases, with 12 bases lying between them.

Within the sample, this clonotype is medium-sized. The chain employs TRBV19 and TRBJ2-7, with a possible D match to TRBD2 (6 bases). In germline, CDR1 is LNHDA, CDR2 SQIVND (reference sequence). The CDR3 has 12 amino acids. V was shortened by 5 bases and J by 3 bases, with 8 bases between the two germline ends. The CDR3 spells CASSAGIYEQYF. The CDR3 DNA is TGTGCCAGTAGTGCGGGGATCTACGAGCAGTACTTC.

This clonotype was found many times. The V call is TRBV6-1, the J call TRBJ2-3; D might be TRBD1 (5 bases). V shed 9 bases and J shed 2 bases, with 15 bases lying between them. CDR1 and CDR2 (germline): MNHNS, SASEGT. CDR3 length equals 14 residues. The CDR3 sequence: CASSTVLNTDTQYF. In nucleotides, the CDR3 is TGTGCCAGTTCGACAGTCCTGAACACAGATACGCAGTATTTT.

The chain joins TRBV20-1 to TRBJ2-1; 7 bases are a match to TRBD2. Germline V gene sequence: CDR1 DFQATT, CDR2 SNEGSKA (reference sequence). With V trimmed by 3 bases and J by 6 bases, 14 bases remained unmatched. The CDR3 consists of 16 residues. CDR3 bases: TGCAGTGCTAGTCCGGCTAGCGGCGTTCTACTCAATGAGCAGTTCTTC. It specifies CSASPASGVLLNEQFF.